Described below is a single T cell receptor beta chain sequence and its context. Germline CDR1 and CDR2: SEHNR and FQNEAQ (reference sequence). Trimming stripped 5 bases from V and 4 bases from J, with 12 bases between. This CDR3 is 13 amino acids long. The repertoire was sequenced with immunoSEQ multiplex PCR; TCRdb's copy has only in-frame clones and lacks some. The sample shows more than 75,000 clones, 84% of them seen only once. These data come from a study of OX40 agonist ivuxolimab in advanced cancers. Whole-study context: Males comprised about 78% of the group, whose mean age was approximately 62 years (range roughly 23 to 80).

Excluded were patients having autoimmune disease history or systemic immunosuppression. The sequenced sample was CD4+ or CD8+ T cells sorted from blood, obtained in a trial of the OX40 agonist ivuxolimab. The rearrangement joins TRBV7-9 to TRBJ2-7; D remains ambiguous. This TCR was sampled from an adult with an advanced solid tumor such as melanoma, head and neck, liver or kidney cancer. CDR3 amino acids: CASSLKGLYEQYV. CDR3 bases: TGTGCCAGCAGCCTCAAGGGCCTTTACGAGCAGTACGTC.